This TCR beta chain was retrieved from a study of neoadjuvant anti-PD-1 for oral cavity cancer. Overall study: Patients without progression got a fourth dose around day 43.

The method was immunoSEQ multiplex PCR; TCRdb's version includes in-frame clones alone and lacks a portion of them. The table records over 30,000 clones, almost 80% of them present only once. Germline V gene sequence: CDR1 SNHLY, CDR2 FYNNEI. V lost 6 bases and J lost 0; bases outside the gene matches: 15. This CDR3 has 18 residues. There are a few counts of this clone. Specified time point: after neoadjuvant nivolumab, at surgical resection. Stage II-IVA oral cavity squamous cell carcinoma was new and untreated by systemic or radiation therapy. Blood cells were analyzed directly, without culture or expansion.

The sequence derives from a person between 35 and 79 years old with oral cavity squamous cell carcinoma. The sample here was PBMCs, taken after nivolumab (anti-PD-1) treatment. The chain is built from TRBV2 and TRBJ1-2; 8 bases match TRBD1. CDR3 protein: CASSALPGQEGTNYGYTF. The CDR3 nucleotides are TGTGCCAGCAGCGCGTTACCGGGACAGGAAGGAACTAACTATGGCTACACCTTC.